Sequencing of this TCR beta chain was carried out in a study of shared clonotypes between healthy human individuals. For the study at large: Samples came from a couple of female and a few male donors aged 18 to 49.

The germline V gene has CDR1 LGHNA and CDR2 YNFKEQ. The CDR3 totals 15 residues. The V and J ends lost 3 bases and 3 bases, in that order; junction bases with no gene match: 4. Naive CD8 populations comprised CD45RO-negative cells positively selected for CCR7, excluding terminally differentiated effector memory CD45RA+ cells. TCRdb keeps only in-frame clones here, not all; method: immunoSEQ multiplex PCR. The sample has about 2 million clones; about 95% are singletons. This clone was detected a few times. Material: naive CD8+ T cells sorted from blood. The genes are TRBV4-2 and TRBJ2-7; 11 bases align to TRBD2. The sequence derives from a young man in good health. CDR3 in DNA: TGTGCCAGCAGCCAGGGACTAGCGGAAGACTACGAGCAGTACTTC. This translates into CASSQGLAEDYEQYF.